A single sample gave rise to the 29 T cell receptor beta chains below, sequenced in a study of cytomegalovirus exposure and HLA in healthy donors. Researchers ran the PCR with 60 Vbeta and 13 Jbeta primers. Measured with immunoSEQ multiplex PCR; TCRdb has only the in-frame clones, and not every one. Of approximately 150,000 clones in the sample, roughly four fifths were seen once. Sequences were obtained from PBMCs. The origin of the receptors is a man aged 40-49 years in good health and CMV-seronegative.

The chain employs TRBV27 and TRBJ2-7, with a weak D call TRBD2 (6 bases). Trimming shortened V by 6 bases and J by 7 bases, and 10 bases separated the two germline ends. CDR3 length equals 11 residues. Per germline, CDR1 MNHEY and CDR2 SMNVEV (reference sequence). DNA for the CDR3: TGTGCCAGCAGCCCCGGGGGAGAGCAGTACTTC. It yields the protein CASSPGGEQYF.

The V call is TRBV7-9, the J call TRBJ1-4, with D tentatively TRBD1 (5 bases). The germline gives CDR1 SEHNR, CDR2 FQNEAQ (reference sequence). The V gene lost 1 base and the J gene lost 7 bases, with 13 bases spanning the gap. The CDR3 has 15 residues. CDR3 nucleotide sequence: TGTGCCAGCAGCTTAGAAGCATTAAGGGGTGAAAAACTGTTTTTT. It codes for CASSLEALRGEKLFF.

In this sample, this clone turned up a few times. V is TRBV6-5 and J is TRBJ1-2; D is ambiguous. The V end was cut by 4 bases, the J end by 2 bases, with 14 bases between. The CDR3 is made up of 15 amino acids. Per germline, CDR1 MNHEY and CDR2 SVGAGI. CDR3 protein: CASSSQPGANYGYTF. DNA for the CDR3: TGTGCCAGCAGTTCTCAGCCGGGTGCCAACTATGGCTACACCTTC.

The gene calls are TRBV7-9 and TRBJ2-2, with TRBD2 matching 8 bases. This CDR3 is 17 amino acids long. In germline, CDR1 is SEHNR, CDR2 FQNEAQ (reference sequence). Trimming cost V 7 bases and J 7 bases; bases outside gene matches: 17. CDR3 sequence: CASKMTPRGGQGGELFF. DNA of the CDR3: TGTGCCAGCAAAATGACTCCTCGGGGGGGCCAAGGCGGGGAGCTGTTTTTT.

In this sample, this clone turned up a few times. The chain carries TRBV4-3 and TRBJ1-1, with D unclear. The germline V and J ends were trimmed by 1 base and 3 bases, with 9 bases remaining between them. CDR1 and CDR2 (germline): LGHNA, YSLEER. This CDR3 contains 14 residues. Here the CDR3 reads CASSQAGRDTEAFF. The CDR3 nucleotides are TGCGCCAGCAGCCAAGCTGGGAGAGACACTGAAGCTTTCTTT.

This clone was seen once. The chain combines TRBV2 with TRBJ1-4; 10 bases align to TRBD1. CDR3 length: 16 amino acids. J was trimmed by 3 bases and V by 3 bases; bases with no gene match: 4. Germline V CDR1 and CDR2: SNHLY, FYNNEI. This chain's CDR3 is CASSDKGTGANEKLFF. The DNA of the CDR3 is TGTGCCAGCAGTGATAAGGGGACAGGGGCTAATGAAAAACTGTTTTTT.

The V and J genes are TRBV27 and TRBJ2-1; the D is unclear. V was pared by 3 bases and J by 10 bases, with 7 bases between. The CDR3 consists of 11 residues. CDR1 and CDR2 (germline): MNHEY, SMNVEV (reference sequence). CDR3 residues: CASSFTGEQFF. The CDR3 DNA reads TGTGCCAGCAGTTTTACCGGGGAGCAGTTCTTC.

This rearrangement joins TRBV4-3 to TRBJ1-2; tentatively, D is TRBD1 (6 bases). The length of the CDR3 is 18 residues. The V end lost 0 bases, the J end lost 0 bases, and 17 bases lay between the germline ends. CDR1 is LGHNA, CDR2 YSLEER, per germline. CDR3 in amino acids: CASSQDSRGHLANYGYTF. CDR3 DNA sequence: TGCGCCAGCAGCCAAGATTCCAGGGGACACTTAGCTAACTATGGCTACACCTTC.

This clone was recorded a few times. V and J are TRBV18 and TRBJ2-7; a weak D match, TRBD2 (5 bases). The ends were cut back, 3 bases at V and 7 bases at J, with 19 bases in the middle. Germline V gene data show CDR1 as KGHSH and CDR2 as LQKENI. The CDR3 runs 15 residues. In DNA, the CDR3 is TGTGCCAGCTCACCTATCGAGTTCCCTAGAGGGGAGCAGTACTTC. This gives the protein CASSPIEFPRGEQYF.

The rearrangement joins TRBV11-2 to TRBJ1-1; D possibly corresponds to TRBD1 (5 bases). V was cut by 5 bases and J by 3 bases, with 13 bases left in between. The CDR3 loop spans 14 amino acids. CDR1 and CDR2 (germline): SGHAT, FQNNGV. The CDR3 DNA reads as TGTGCCAGCAGCCCGGGCCGGGGGGACACTGAAGCTTTCTTT. This codes for CASSPGRGDTEAFF. The full variable domain, its missing parts supplied by reference TRBV11-2 and TRBJ1-1, is EAGVAQSPRYKIIEKRQSVAFWCNPISGHATLYWYQQILGQGPKLLIQFQNNGVVDDSQLPKDRFSAERLKGVDSTLKIQPAKLEDSAVYLCASSPGRGDTEAFFGQGTRLTVV.

V gene TRBV10-1 combines with J gene TRBJ2-7; D possibly corresponds to TRBD1 (6 bases). Germline CDR1 is WNHNN and CDR2 is SYGVQD (reference sequence). The V gene lost 3 bases and the J gene lost 1 base, with 19 bases spanning the gap. The CDR3 length is 17 residues. In nucleotides, the CDR3 is TGCGCCAGCAGTGACCCAGGCGGCAGGGGCATATCCTACGAGCAGTACTTC. Translated: CASSDPGGRGISYEQYF.

This CDR3 is CSVERPSRGQGYTF. The DNA of the CDR3 is TGCAGCGTTGAAAGGCCCAGCAGGGGGCAAGGCTACACCTTC. The V gene is TRBV29-1, the J gene TRBJ1-2, with 8 nucleotides matching TRBD1. The germline gives CDR1 SQVTM, CDR2 ANQGSEA. The junction had 10 bases not matched to a gene; V was cut back by 2 bases and J by 8 bases. The CDR3 covers 14 residues.

The J gene is TRBJ2-7, the V gene TRBV27; 10 nucleotides agree with TRBD2. CDR1 is MNHEY and CDR2 is SMNVEV in the germline V gene (reference sequence). The CDR3 length is 15 residues. The V segment lost 1 base and the J segment 5 bases; nucleotides outside the gene matches: 5. The CDR3 sequence is CASSLFRLAGHEQYF. CDR3 nucleotide sequence: TGTGCCAGCAGTTTATTCCGACTAGCGGGCCACGAGCAGTACTTC.

V usage is TRBV6-5 and J usage is TRBJ1-1, with D tentatively TRBD1 (5 bases). CDR3 length: 13 residues. Trimming pared 2 bases from V and 6 bases from J, leaving 10 bases between. In germline, CDR1 is MNHEY, CDR2 SVGAGI. The CDR3 reads CASSYTWGAEAFF. CDR3 nucleotide sequence: TGTGCCAGCAGTTACACGTGGGGCGCTGAAGCTTTCTTT.

The chain couples TRBV7-6 to TRBJ1-1, with 12 bases aligning to TRBD1. Germline V CDR1 and CDR2: SGHVS, FNYEAQ. This CDR3 is 16 amino acids long. J lost 4 bases, V lost 6 bases, and 9 bases had no gene match. DNA for the CDR3: TGTGCCAGCAGGCTCGGGACAGGGGGCGGCGGCACTGAAGCTTTCTTT. Translating gives CASRLGTGGGGTEAFF.

The J gene is TRBJ1-5, the V gene TRBV28, with 12 bases fitting TRBD1. Per germline, CDR1 MDHEN and CDR2 SYDVKM. The CDR3 sequence is 16 residues long. Losses at the gene ends were 6 bases for V and 6 bases for J; bases not matched to a gene: 9. For the CDR3, the DNA is TGTGCCAGCAGCCCGGGACAGGGGGCTTCGGGTCAGCCCCAGCATTTT. This encodes CASSPGQGASGQPQHF.

The rearrangement joins TRBV7-3 to TRBJ2-7; 7 positions agree with TRBD1. With V trimmed by 6 bases and J by 4 bases, 9 bases remained unmatched. Germline V CDR1 and CDR2: SGHTA, FQGTGA. This CDR3 region has 14 residues. The CDR3, as DNA: TGTGCCAGCAGTCCGACAGGGTACATTTACGAGCAGTACTTC. Encoded protein: CASSPTGYIYEQYF. The full variable domain, rest sourced from reference TRBV7-3 and TRBJ2-7, is GAGVSQTPSNKVTEKGKYVELRCDPISGHTALYWYRQSLGQGPEFLIYFQGTGAADDSGLPNDRFFAVRPEGSVSTLKIQRTERGDSAVYLCASSPTGYIYEQYFGPGTRLTVT.

The chain has TRBV9 and TRBJ2-1; D is possibly TRBD1 (7 bases). Trimming removed 4 bases at V and 10 bases at J, with 18 bases between. The CDR3 loop spans 14 amino acids. Germline CDR1 SGDLS, CDR2 YYNGEE. CDR3 sequence reads: CASSRSTGTWEQFF. As DNA, the CDR3 is TGTGCCAGCAGCCGATCGACAGGGACTTGGGAGCAGTTCTTC.

The chain uses TRBV5-4 and TRBJ1-2; D may be TRBD1 (5 bases). V lost 0 bases, J lost 8 bases, and 8 bases lay in between. Germline V gene data show CDR1 as SGHNT and CDR2 as YYREEE (reference sequence). The CDR3 extends over 12 amino acids. The CDR3 loop reads CASSLEGNGYTF. DNA of the CDR3: TGTGCCAGCAGCTTGGAGGGGAACGGCTACACCTTC.

The rearrangement uses TRBV11-3 and TRBJ2-2, with D perhaps TRBD1 (6 bases). CDR3 length equals 14 residues. Germline CDR1 reads SGHNT; CDR2 reads YENEEA. V lost 5 bases to trimming and J lost 5 bases, with 12 bases between them. The CDR3 reads CASSLRQGTGELFF. In DNA form, the CDR3 reads TGTGCCAGCAGCCTTCGGCAGGGGACCGGGGAGCTGTTTTTT. Full variable domain (remainder filled in from reference TRBV11-3 and TRBJ2-2): EAGVVQSPRYKIIEKKQPVAFWCNPISGHNTLYWYLQNLGQGPELLIRYENEEAVDDSQLPKDRFSAERLKGVDSTLKIQPAELGDSAVYLCASSLRQGTGELFFGEGSRLTVL.

This sequence joins TRBV14 and TRBJ1-6; D not resolved. Germline V lookup: CDR1 SGHDN, CDR2 FVKESK. CDR3 length: 14 residues. Trimming shortened V by 4 bases and J by 7 bases, and 11 bases separated the two germline ends. CDR3 loop: CASSRELRNSPLHF. CDR3 sequence (DNA): TGTGCCAGCAGCCGGGAGTTGAGGAATTCACCCCTCCACTTT. The variable domain in full, with the rest retrieved from reference TRBV14 and TRBJ1-6, is EAGVTQFPSHSVIEKGQTVTLRCDPISGHDNLYWYRRVMGKEIKFLLHFVKESKQDESGMPNNRFLAERTGGTYSTLKVQPAELEDSGVYFCASSRELRNSPLHFGNGTRLTVT.

This clone has only one observation. The chain joins TRBV4-1 to TRBJ2-4; D is undetermined. CDR1 MGHRA and CDR2 YSYEKL come from the germline V gene. Trimming left V 4 bases short and J 8 bases short, with 6 bases between. This CDR3 has 11 amino acids. CDR3 amino acids: CASSPGDIQYF. The CDR3 nucleotides read TGCGCCAGCAGCCCCGGAGACATTCAGTACTTC.

The V gene is TRBV7-8, the J gene TRBJ2-7; 7 bases fit TRBD2. Trimming at V came to 4 bases and at J to 7 bases, leaving 10 bases not matched to a gene. Germline lookup yields CDR1 SGHVS and CDR2 FQNEAQ. The CDR3 consists of 14 residues. CDR3 sequence: CASSSLSGAGEQYF. The CDR3 nucleotides are TGTGCCAGCAGCTCGTTAAGCGGGGCCGGGGAGCAGTACTTC.

The V call is TRBV28, the J call TRBJ1-1, with 8 bases aligning to TRBD1. V gave up 6 bases and J gave up 4 bases; unmatched junction bases: 1. Per germline, CDR1 MDHEN and CDR2 SYDVKM. This CDR3 comprises 12 residues. CDR3 sequence: CASSTGGTEAFF. For the CDR3, the DNA is TGTGCCAGCAGCACAGGGGGCACTGAAGCTTTCTTT.

CDR3 bases: TGTGCCAGCAGCTCAACCGGGACAGCTAACTATGGCTACACCTTC. It specifies CASSSTGTANYGYTF. V and J are TRBV7-3 and TRBJ1-2, with 7 positions matching TRBD1. The trim removed 4 bases at V and 0 bases at J, leaving 5 bases unmatched. The CDR3 spans 15 residues. Germline V CDR1 and CDR2: SGHTA, FQGTGA. Together with reference TRBV7-3 and TRBJ1-2, the CDR3 gives the full variable domain: GAGVSQTPSNKVTEKGKYVELRCDPISGHTALYWYRQSLGQGPEFLIYFQGTGAADDSGLPNDRFFAVRPEGSVSTLKIQRTERGDSAVYLCASSSTGTANYGYTFGSGTRLTVV.

CDR3 sequence: CASTPETSGANVLTF. The DNA for the CDR3 is TGTGCCAGCACCCCAGAAACCTCTGGGGCCAACGTCCTGACTTTC. The chain is built from TRBV2 and TRBJ2-6; D gene unclear. The CDR3 runs 15 residues. CDR1 is SNHLY, CDR2 FYNNEI, per germline. V was pared by 7 bases and J by 0 bases, with 10 bases between.

V usage is TRBV7-2 and J usage is TRBJ2-1; 8 bases match TRBD2. This CDR3 has 13 residues. Germline CDR1 is SGHTA and CDR2 is FQGNSA. Trimming removed 5 bases from V and 10 bases from J; junction bases left unmatched: 7. The CDR3 DNA follows: TGTGCCAGCAGCCCAGCGGGGGCGGGCGAGCAGTTCTTC. This translates into CASSPAGAGEQFF.

The chain couples TRBV4-1 to TRBJ1-2, with D maybe TRBD1 (5 bases). There are 14 residues in the CDR3. V was shortened by 1 base and J by 3 bases, with 9 bases between the two germline ends. The germline V gene has CDR1 MGHRA and CDR2 YSYEKL. CDR3 in amino acids: CASSQGGDHYGYTF. The CDR3 bases are TGCGCCAGCAGCCAAGGGGGGGATCACTATGGCTACACCTTC.

The chain recombines TRBV7-8 with TRBJ1-5; D possibly corresponds to TRBD1 (6 bases). Germline CDR1 and CDR2: SGHVS and FQNEAQ. Trimming shortened V by 5 bases and J by 3 bases, and 11 bases separated the two germline ends. This CDR3 has 14 residues. The CDR3 region has the DNA TGTGCCAGCAGCCGAACAGGGATCAATCAGCCCCAGCATTTT. Protein sequence: CASSRTGINQPQHF.